This TCR beta chain was identified in a study of CD8+ T cells in alopecia areata. Study as a whole: For 6 to 18 months, tofacitinib was taken, and 6 months off drug followed. Findings of the study overall: With patients, TCR sharing proved less clear than in mice, a difference possibly related to HLA. The study found higher clonality in lesional than normal scalp, especially in alopecia totalis/universalis.

Researchers gathered lesional scalp punch biopsies and peripheral blood from patients with alopecia areata. Regarding this clone: What it recognizes is unknown.

The authors extracted RNA and reverse transcribed it into cDNA as the sequencing template. TCRdb's copy holds only in-frame clones and misses some; the assay was immunoSEQ multiplex PCR. Of about 150,000 clones listed, about 89% were seen once; the top ten hold roughly 15%. This CDR3 region has 12 residues. Per the germline V gene, CDR1 is MNHEY and CDR2 is SVGAGI. Trimming cost V 8 bases and J 1 base, with 6 bases left between them. This receptor was obtained from a human donor with alopecia areata. The chain has TRBV6-5 and TRBJ2-4; D not certain. The sequences come from CD8+ T cells sorted from blood, collected at week 0. The CDR3 sequence: CASLSAKNIQYF. CDR3 nucleotides: TGTGCCAGCCTTTCCGCCAAAAACATTCAGTACTTC.